This T cell receptor beta chain emerged from a study of OX40 agonist ivuxolimab in advanced cancers. At the level of the study: Across the patients, intravenous ivuxolimab was delivered every 2 weeks at 0.01 to 10 mg/kg.

Generated by immunoSEQ multiplex PCR, the TCRdb table keeps only in-frame clones and is missing some. Among about 81,000 clones listed, roughly 91% were seen once. Trimming pared 5 bases from V and 5 bases from J, leaving 12 bases between. The CDR3 has 13 amino acids. Germline CDR1 reads MNHEY; CDR2 reads SVGAGI. This chain links TRBV6-5 with TRBJ1-2, with a weak D call TRBD1 (6 bases). This receptor was identified in an adult with an advanced solid tumor such as melanoma, head and neck, liver or kidney cancer. The input for sequencing was CD4+ or CD8+ T cells sorted from blood, taken in a trial of the OX40 agonist ivuxolimab. CDR3 sequence: CASSDDRRYGYTF. CDR3 nucleotides: TGTGCCAGCAGTGACGACAGGAGGTATGGCTACACCTTC.